This T cell receptor (beta chain) was retrieved from a study of identical twins (dated by TCRdb to about 2016). A note on the overall study: The study deep-sequenced TCR alpha and beta repertoires from monozygotic twins, unrelated adults of various ages and cord blood to test whether fetal clonotypes persist. To rule out contamination, replicate twin experiments were performed at different times with different library preparation protocols. Study-wide findings and limitations: In monozygotic twins, recombination models systematically underestimated out-of-frame TCR alpha sharing, but the models matched the sharing seen between unrelated individuals. Invariant T cells such as MAIT and iNKT could partly confound zero-insertion analyses, although diverse VJ usage argued against such confounding for most clonotypes. Abundant cord blood beta clonotypes carried fewer insertions; young adult naive repertoires showed a weaker similar trend, while memory repertoires showed none. Because the same donors could not be followed over many years, the conclusions depended on cross-sectional statistical analysis. Out-of-frame TCR alpha sequences shared between twins showed an excess of low generation-probability sequences compared with coincidental sharing between unrelated individuals. Excess twin sharing in beta out-of-frame sequences was weaker because fewer shared sequences lowered the signal-to-noise ratio.

The library came from 5' RACE. The instrument given in TCRdb is Illumina HiSeq 2000. Template switching added a universal primer binding site, and the final cDNA carried a unique molecular identifier that allowed TCR cDNA molecules to be counted accurately. Specific primers in the conserved constant-segment region were used to synthesize first-strand cDNA for TCR alpha and beta chains. Each cDNA library was double barcoded, with a SMART-Mk sample barcode plus Illumina barcodes, to control for contamination. Two successive PCR steps introduced TruSeq adapter sequences along with Illumina sample barcodes. The TCR alpha and beta cDNA libraries were sequenced on the Illumina HiSeq platform using custom primers. As for the original processing: MiGEC was used to process raw reads and extract unique molecular identifiers, and MiXCR was used to find CDR3 positions. Recombination models were inferred per individual with the repgenHMM and IGoR tools using an EM algorithm. Shared clonotypes were analyzed with the tcR package in R, and sharing was normalized by the product of cloneset sizes. To study raw recombination without the effects of thymic and clonal selection, out-of-frame nonproductive sequences were analyzed. TCRdb handled the public reads itself, with Q25 trimming in fastp and clone calling in MiXCR, and kept productive beta chains. CDR3 protein sequences are deduplicated, and each keeps its most common genes and DNA. The V and J calls and clone size come from TCRdb's table, not from the authors' own analysis. For this sample there are about 810,000 distinct CDR3 sequences; roughly an eighth appear just once. The top ten constitute roughly 1.5% of the sample.

Every donor in the study was a healthy Caucasian. The twin cohort comprised three pairs of female monozygotic twins, all aged about 18 to 29 years. Peripheral blood mononuclear cells were used as the source from which RNA for TCR libraries was isolated. Concerning this clonotype itself: Its recognized antigen is unknown. Base-call qualities are not available, and no considerably larger clone is one nucleotide away.

The junction shows trimming of 3 bases on V and 4 bases on J, and the gene matches do not reach 5 bases of it. From the germline V gene (reference sequence), CDR1 is DFQATT and CDR2 is SNEGSKA. Taken from cysteine to phenylalanine, the CDR3 has 14 residues. This entry keeps only the CDR3 DNA: 42 bases, framed from base 1. The same sample was also used in a study of yellow fever vaccine responses in identical twins. The other study reports the following: According to the authors, in identical twins the way T cells responded to vaccination appeared partly convergent and partly personalized. In the study, vaccine-responding T cell clones were precisely tracked in identical twins.

Sequenced sample: PBMCs. In this chain, TRBV20-1 is recombined with TRBJ1-4; 7 junctional bases match TRBD1. The TCR originated in a woman between 18 and 29 years old in good health. The CDR3 reads as follows: CSARAQGINEKLFF. The nucleotides read TGCAGTGCTAGGGCACAGGGGATTAATGAAAAACTGTTTTTT.